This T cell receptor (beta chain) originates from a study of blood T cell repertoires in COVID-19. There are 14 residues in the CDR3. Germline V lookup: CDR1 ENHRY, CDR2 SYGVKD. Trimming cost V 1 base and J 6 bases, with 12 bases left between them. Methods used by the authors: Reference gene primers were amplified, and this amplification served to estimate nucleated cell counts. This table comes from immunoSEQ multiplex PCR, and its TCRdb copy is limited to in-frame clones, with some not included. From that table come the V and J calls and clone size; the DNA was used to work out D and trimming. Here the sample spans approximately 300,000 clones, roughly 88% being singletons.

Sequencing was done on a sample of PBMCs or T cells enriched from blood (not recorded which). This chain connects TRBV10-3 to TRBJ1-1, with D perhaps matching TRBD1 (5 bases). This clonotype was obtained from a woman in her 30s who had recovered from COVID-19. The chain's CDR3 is CAISEFRQTPEAFF. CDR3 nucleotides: TGTGCCATCAGTGAGTTCCGACAGACCCCTGAAGCTTTCTTT.